The rows below give T cell receptor beta chains drawn from one sample of a study of vaccination and CD4 T cells after COVID-19. Each CDR3 protein is one row after TCRdb ran MiXCR on the PCR reads. Here the sample spans roughly 9,800 distinct CDR3 sequences, more than 35% being singletons. Antigens of these TCRs are unknown. The sequenced material came from CD4+ T cells from blood, cultured in vitro. The receptor set was obtained from a human donor in good health. Each CDR3 is given with its conserved first and last residue. A D gene is named only where the DNA matches it firmly. Only some rows state a clone size, as once, few, many or a class for expanded clones.

>TRBD1|.|TRBJ1-6|TRBV28
CASSLGQGEANSPLHF
TGTGCCAGCAGTTTAGGACAGGGGGAGGCGAATTCACCCCTCCACTTT
>TRBD1|.|TRBJ2-2|TRBV6-2/TRBV6-3
CASSYGTGNGELFF
TGTGCCAGCAGTTACGGGACAGGGAACGGGGAGCTGTTTTTT
>.|.|TRBJ1-2|TRBV5-6
CASSLESWGNYGYTF
TGTGCCAGCAGCCTGGAATCCTGGGGGAACTATGGCTACACCTTC
>.|.|TRBJ1-1|TRBV5-4
CASSSDRLEAFF
TGTGCCAGCAGCTCCGACAGGCTTGAAGCTTTCTTT
>.|.|TRBJ2-5|TRBV5-1
CASSLWEGETQYF
TGCGCCAGCAGCTTGTGGGAAGGGGAGACCCAGTACTTC
>TRBD1|.|TRBJ1-5|TRBV30
CAWSVGGQGRPQHF
TGTGCCTGGAGTGTAGGGGGACAGGGAAGGCCCCAGCATTTT
>.|.|TRBJ2-1|TRBV27
CASSLSGRDEQFF
TGTGCCAGCAGTTTATCCGGCCGGGATGAGCAGTTCTTC
>TRBD1|.|TRBJ1-2|TRBV20-1
CSARRRGRGDYGYTF
TGCAGTGCCCGGAGGAGGGGGCGCGGTGACTATGGCTACACCTTC
>TRBD1|.|TRBJ1-5|TRBV6-1
CASRVGQGGDQPQHF
TGTGCCAGCAGGGTAGGACAGGGGGGGGATCAGCCCCAGCATTTT
>TRBD2|.|TRBJ2-7|TRBV7-2
CASRAGGTLSYEQYF
TGTGCCAGCAGGGCGGGGGGTACCCTCTCCTACGAGCAGTACTTC
>.|.|TRBJ1-1|TRBV20-1
CSASSPGTEAFF
TGCAGTGCCTCGAGTCCCGGAACTGAAGCTTTCTTT
>.|.|TRBJ2-7|TRBV7-2
CASTPLQGSEQYF
TGTGCCAGCACCCCGCTCCAGGGGTCCGAGCAGTACTTC
>.|few|TRBJ1-1|TRBV6-2/TRBV6-3
CASSYRGAVSPEAFF
TGTGCCAGCAGTTATCGGGGGGCCGTGTCGCCTGAAGCTTTCTTT